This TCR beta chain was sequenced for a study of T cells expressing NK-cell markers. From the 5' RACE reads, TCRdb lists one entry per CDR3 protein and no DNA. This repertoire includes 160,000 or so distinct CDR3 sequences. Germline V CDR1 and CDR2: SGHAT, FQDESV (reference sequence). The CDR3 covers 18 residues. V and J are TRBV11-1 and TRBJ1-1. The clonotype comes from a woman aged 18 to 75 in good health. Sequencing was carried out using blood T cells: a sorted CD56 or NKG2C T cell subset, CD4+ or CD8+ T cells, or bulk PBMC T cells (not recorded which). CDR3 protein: CASSSSGRGLNMNTEAFF. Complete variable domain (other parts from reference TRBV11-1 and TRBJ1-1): EAEVAQSPRYKITEKSQAVAFWCDPISGHATLYWYRQILGQGPELLVQFQDESVVDDSQLPKDRFSAERLKGVDSTLKIQPAELGDSAMYLCASSSSGRGLNMNTEAFFGQGTRLTVV.